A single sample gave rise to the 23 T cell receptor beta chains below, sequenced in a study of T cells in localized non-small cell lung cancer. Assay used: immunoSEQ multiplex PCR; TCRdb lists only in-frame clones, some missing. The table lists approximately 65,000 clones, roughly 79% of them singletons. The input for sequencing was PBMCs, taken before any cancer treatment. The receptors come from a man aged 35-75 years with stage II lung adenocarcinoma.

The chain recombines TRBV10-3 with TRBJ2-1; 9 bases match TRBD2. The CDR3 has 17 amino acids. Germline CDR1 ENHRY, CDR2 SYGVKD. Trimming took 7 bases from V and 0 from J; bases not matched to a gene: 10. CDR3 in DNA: TGTGCCATCACCGGGGGGGGTAGCGGGAGCTCCTACAATGAGCAGTTCTTC. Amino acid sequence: CAITGGGSGSSYNEQFF.

CDR3 nucleotide sequence: TGCGCCAGCAGCCTGGGTCCCGCGTTCATGAACACTGAAGCTTTCTTT. It is translated as CASSLGPAFMNTEAFF. The chain couples TRBV5-1 to TRBJ1-1; no clear D. Trimming removed 4 bases at V and 0 bases at J, with 16 bases between. Germline assignment: CDR1 SGHRS and CDR2 YFSETQ. The CDR3 sequence is 16 residues long.

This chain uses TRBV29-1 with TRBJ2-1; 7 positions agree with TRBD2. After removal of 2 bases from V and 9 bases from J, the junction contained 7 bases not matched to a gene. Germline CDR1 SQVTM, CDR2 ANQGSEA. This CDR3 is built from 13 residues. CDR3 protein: CSVERAGVTEQFF. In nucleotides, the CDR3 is TGCAGCGTTGAAAGGGCGGGAGTAACTGAGCAGTTCTTC.

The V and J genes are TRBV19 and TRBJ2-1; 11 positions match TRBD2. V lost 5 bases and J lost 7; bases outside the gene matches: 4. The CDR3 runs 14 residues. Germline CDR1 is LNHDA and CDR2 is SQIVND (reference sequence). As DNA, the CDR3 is TGTGCCAGTAGTCTAGCGGGAGGCGGAAATGAGCAGTTCTTC. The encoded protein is CASSLAGGGNEQFF.

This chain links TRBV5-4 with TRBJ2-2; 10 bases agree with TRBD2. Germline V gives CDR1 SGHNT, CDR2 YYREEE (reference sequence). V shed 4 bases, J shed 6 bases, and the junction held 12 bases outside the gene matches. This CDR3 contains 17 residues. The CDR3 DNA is TGTGCCAGCAGCGACGGGACTAGCGAAGGGCGGGCCGGGGAGCTGTTTTTT. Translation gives CASSDGTSEGRAGELFF.

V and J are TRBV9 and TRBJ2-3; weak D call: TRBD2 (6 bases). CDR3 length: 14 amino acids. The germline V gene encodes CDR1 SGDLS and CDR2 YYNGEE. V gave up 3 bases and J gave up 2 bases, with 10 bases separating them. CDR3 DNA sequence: TGTGCCAGCAGCGCGGGACTCGTCACAGATACGCAGTATTTT. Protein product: CASSAGLVTDTQYF. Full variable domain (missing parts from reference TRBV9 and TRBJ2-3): DSGVTQTPKHLITATGQRVTLRCSPRSGDLSVYWYQQSLDQGLQFLIQYYNGEERAKGNILERFSAQQFPDLHSELNLSSLELGDSALYFCASSAGLVTDTQYFGPGTRLTVL.

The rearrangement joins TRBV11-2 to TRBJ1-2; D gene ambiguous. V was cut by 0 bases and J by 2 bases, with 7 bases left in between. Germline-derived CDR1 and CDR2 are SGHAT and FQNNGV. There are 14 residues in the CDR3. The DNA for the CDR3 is TGTGCCAGCAGCTTAGAACAGATGAACTATGGCTACACCTTC. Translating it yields CASSLEQMNYGYTF.

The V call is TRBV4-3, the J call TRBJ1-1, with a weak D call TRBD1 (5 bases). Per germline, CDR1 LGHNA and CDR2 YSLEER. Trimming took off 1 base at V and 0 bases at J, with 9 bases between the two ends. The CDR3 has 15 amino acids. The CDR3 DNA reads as TGCGCCAGCAGCCAAGTTGACAGCCTGAACACTGAAGCTTTCTTT. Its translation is CASSQVDSLNTEAFF.

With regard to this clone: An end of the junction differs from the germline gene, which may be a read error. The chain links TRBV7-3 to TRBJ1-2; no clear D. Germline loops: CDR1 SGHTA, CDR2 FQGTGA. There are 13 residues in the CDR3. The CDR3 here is CASSLTDDYGYTF. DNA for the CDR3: TGTGCCAGCAGCCTAACAGATGACTATGGCTACACCTTC.

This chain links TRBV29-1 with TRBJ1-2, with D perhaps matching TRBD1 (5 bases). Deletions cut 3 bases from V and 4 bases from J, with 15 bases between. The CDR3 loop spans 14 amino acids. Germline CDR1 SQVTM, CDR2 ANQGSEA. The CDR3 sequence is CSVDPTRGGYGYTF. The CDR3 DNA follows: TGCAGCGTTGACCCCACGAGGGGCGGCTATGGCTACACCTTC.

The CDR3 nucleotides are TGTGCCAGCATTGGGACTAGCTTGGAGGTTGAGTTCTTC. This encodes CASIGTSLEVEFF. The chain uses TRBV11-2 and TRBJ2-1; TRBD2 aligns across 9 bases. The V gene end was trimmed by 7 bases and the J gene end by 14 bases; junction bases not matched to a gene: 12. The CDR3 loop spans 13 amino acids. Per the germline V gene, CDR1 is SGHAT and CDR2 is FQNNGV.

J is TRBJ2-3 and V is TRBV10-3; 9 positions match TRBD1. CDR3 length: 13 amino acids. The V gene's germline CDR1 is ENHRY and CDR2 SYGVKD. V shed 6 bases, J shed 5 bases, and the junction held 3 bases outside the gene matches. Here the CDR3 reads CAIRQGAKDTQYF. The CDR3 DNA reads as TGTGCCATCAGACAGGGGGCTAAAGATACGCAGTATTTT.

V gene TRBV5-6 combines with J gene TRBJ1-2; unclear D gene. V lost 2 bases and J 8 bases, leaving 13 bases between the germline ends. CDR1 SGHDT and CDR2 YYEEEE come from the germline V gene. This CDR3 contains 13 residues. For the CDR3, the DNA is TGTGCCAGCAGCTTTGGGGAGATGAGGGGCTACACCTTC. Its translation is CASSFGEMRGYTF.

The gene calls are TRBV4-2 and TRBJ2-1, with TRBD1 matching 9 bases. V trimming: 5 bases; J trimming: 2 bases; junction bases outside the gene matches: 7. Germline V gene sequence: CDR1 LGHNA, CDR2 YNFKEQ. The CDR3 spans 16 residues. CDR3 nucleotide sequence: TGTGCCAGCAGCAGTAACAGGGGGCAGGCCTACAATGAGCAGTTCTTC. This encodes CASSSNRGQAYNEQFF.

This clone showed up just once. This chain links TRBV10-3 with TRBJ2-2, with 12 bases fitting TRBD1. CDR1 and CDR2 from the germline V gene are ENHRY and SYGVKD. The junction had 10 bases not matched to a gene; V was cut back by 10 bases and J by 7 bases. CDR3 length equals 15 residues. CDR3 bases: TGTGCCACCCGGGGGGACAGGGGGCGCGGCGGGGAGCTGTTTTTT. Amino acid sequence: CATRGDRGRGGELFF.

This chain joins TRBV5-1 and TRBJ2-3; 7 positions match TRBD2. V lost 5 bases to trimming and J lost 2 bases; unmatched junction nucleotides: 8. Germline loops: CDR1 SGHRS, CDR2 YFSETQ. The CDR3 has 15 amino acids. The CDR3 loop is CASSDSGHNTDTQYF. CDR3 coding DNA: TGCGCCAGCAGTGATAGCGGGCATAACACAGATACGCAGTATTTT.

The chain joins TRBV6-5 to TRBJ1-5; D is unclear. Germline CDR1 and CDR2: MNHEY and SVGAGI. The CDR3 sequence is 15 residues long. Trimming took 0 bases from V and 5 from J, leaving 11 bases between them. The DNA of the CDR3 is TGTGCCAGCAGTTACTCGGCCTCCGCGGATCAGCCCCAGCATTTT. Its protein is CASSYSASADQPQHF.

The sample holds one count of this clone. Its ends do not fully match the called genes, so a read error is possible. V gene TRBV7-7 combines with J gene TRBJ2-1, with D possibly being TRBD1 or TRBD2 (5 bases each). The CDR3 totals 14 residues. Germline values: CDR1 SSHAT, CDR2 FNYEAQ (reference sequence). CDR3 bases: TGTGCTAGCAGTCCAAGCAGGGTGGGGAGTGAGCAGTTCTTC. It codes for CASSPSRVGSEQFF.

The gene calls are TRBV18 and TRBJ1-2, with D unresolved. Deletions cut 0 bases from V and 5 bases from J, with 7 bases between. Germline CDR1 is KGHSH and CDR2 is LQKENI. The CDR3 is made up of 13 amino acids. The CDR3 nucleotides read TGTGCCAGCTCACCACCTTACCCGTATGGCTACACCTTC. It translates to CASSPPYPYGYTF.

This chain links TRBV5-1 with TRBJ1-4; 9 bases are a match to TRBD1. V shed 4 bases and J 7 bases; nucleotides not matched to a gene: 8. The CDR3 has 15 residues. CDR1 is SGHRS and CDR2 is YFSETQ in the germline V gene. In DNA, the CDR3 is TGCGCCAGCAGCCCTGGGGGACAGGGTGCTGAAAAACTGTTTTTT. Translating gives CASSPGGQGAEKLFF.

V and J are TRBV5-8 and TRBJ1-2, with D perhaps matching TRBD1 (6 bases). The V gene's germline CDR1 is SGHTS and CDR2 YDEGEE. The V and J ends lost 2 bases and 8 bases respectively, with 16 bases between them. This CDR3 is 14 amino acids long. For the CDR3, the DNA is TGTGCCAGCAGCTTCCCACAGGGTCTTTTCGGCTACACCTTC. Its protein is CASSFPQGLFGYTF.

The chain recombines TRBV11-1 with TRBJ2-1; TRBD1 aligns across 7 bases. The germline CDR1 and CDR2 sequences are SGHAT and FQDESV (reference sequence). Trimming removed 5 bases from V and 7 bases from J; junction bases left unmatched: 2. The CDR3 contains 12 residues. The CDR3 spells CASSPDRNEQFF. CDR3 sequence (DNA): TGTGCCAGCAGCCCGGACAGGAATGAGCAGTTCTTC.

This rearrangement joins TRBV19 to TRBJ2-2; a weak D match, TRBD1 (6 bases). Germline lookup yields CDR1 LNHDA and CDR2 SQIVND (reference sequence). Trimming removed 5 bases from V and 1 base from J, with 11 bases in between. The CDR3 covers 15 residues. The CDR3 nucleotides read TGTGCCAGTAGTCCTTCGGACAGGAACACCGGGGAGCTGTTTTTT. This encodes CASSPSDRNTGELFF.